These T cell receptor beta chains were read from a single sample in a study of T cell changes during pregnancy in multiple sclerosis. Assay used: immunoSEQ multiplex PCR; TCRdb lists only in-frame clones, some missing. The sample gives some 94,000 clones, roughly nine tenths of which show up once; less than 2% is in the top ten. The source material was peripheral blood, sampled in the first trimester of pregnancy. The receptors come from a female donor with multiple sclerosis, enrolled in a pregnancy study. The CDR3 runs from the conserved cysteine through the conserved F or W. The D gene is left open where the match is weak. Clone size appears in some rows only: once, few, many, or a class for an expanded clone.

CASSPYRGDEKLFF,TGTGCCAGCAGTCCCTACAGGGGGGATGAAAAACTGTTTTTT,TRBV27,TRBD1,.,TRBJ1-4
CASSLVSGDGYEQYF,TGTGCCAGCAGCTTAGTAAGCGGGGATGGCTACGAGCAGTACTTC,TRBV7-9,TRBD2,.,TRBJ2-7
CAWAFPLAGRRTDTQYF,TGTGCCTGGGCCTTCCCTTTAGCGGGCCGAAGGACAGATACGCAGTATTTT,TRBV30,TRBD2,.,TRBJ2-3
CASSQGRGAQRAFF,TGTGCCAGCAGTCAAGGCAGGGGAGCCCAGCGGGCTTTCTTT,TRBV11-2,.,few,TRBJ1-1
CASGPTTGGEYGYTF,TGTGCTAGTGGCCCGACGACTGGGGGGGAATATGGCTACACCTTC,TRBV12-5,.,.,TRBJ1-2
CASSTGTSRLREQYF,TGTGCCAGCAGCACCGGGACTAGCAGATTACGCGAGCAGTACTTC,TRBV5-4,TRBD2,.,TRBJ2-7
CASALGEGNYEQYF,TGTGCCAGCGCCCTCGGGGAGGGGAACTACGAGCAGTACTTC,TRBV11-2,TRBD2,.,TRBJ2-7
CASSKRQREIGKEQFF,TGTGCCAGCAGCAAAAGGCAGCGGGAGATCGGTAAGGAGCAGTTCTTC,TRBV21-1,.,.,TRBJ2-1
CASSGGLGVEQYF,TGTGCCAGCAGCGGGGGGCTAGGGGTCGAGCAGTACTTC,TRBV27,.,.,TRBJ2-7
CASSFLADQETQYF,TGTGCCAGCAGCTTCTTAGCGGACCAAGAGACCCAGTACTTC,TRBV7-9,.,.,TRBJ2-5
CASSPSRGSNTQYF,TGTGCCAGCAGCCCGTCTAGGGGGTCAAATACGCAGTATTTT,TRBV9,.,.,TRBJ2-3
CASSLLMRTDTQYF,TGTGCCAGCAGCCTCTTGATGCGGACAGATACGCAGTATTTT,TRBV7-2,.,.,TRBJ2-3
CASSWGTGSYEQYF,TGTGCCAGCAGTTGGGGGACAGGGTCCTACGAGCAGTACTTC,TRBV27,TRBD1,.,TRBJ2-7
CASSQDLRLAEQFF,TGCGCCAGCAGCCAAGATCTTCGGCTAGCGGAGCAGTTCTTC,TRBV4-3,.,.,TRBJ2-1
CASKHLQGNQETQYF,TGTGCCAGCAAGCATCTACAGGGAAACCAAGAGACCCAGTACTTC,TRBV6-1,.,.,TRBJ2-5
CASRRTGVSYEQYF,TGTGCCAGCCGACGGACAGGGGTATCCTACGAGCAGTACTTC,TRBV27,TRBD1,.,TRBJ2-7
CASSYSRGGSTEAFF,TGTGCCAGCAGTTACTCGCGAGGCGGGAGCACTGAAGCTTTCTTT,TRBV6-5,.,.,TRBJ1-1
CASSLVSYEQYF,TGTGCCAGCAGCTTAGTATCCTACGAGCAGTACTTC,TRBV7-9,.,few,TRBJ2-7
CSVEGGTGNSYEQYF,TGCAGCGTTGAAGGTGGTACCGGGAACTCCTACGAGCAGTACTTC,TRBV29-1,.,.,TRBJ2-7
CASSLAVSGVGDEQFF,TGCGCCAGCAGCTTGGCAGTTTCTGGCGTAGGAGATGAGCAGTTCTTC,TRBV5-1,.,.,TRBJ2-1
CAWSVRRRTAPKNYGYTF,TGTGCCTGGAGTGTACGAAGGAGGACAGCACCAAAAAATTATGGCTACACCTTC,TRBV30,.,.,TRBJ1-2
CASSARLAGVGELFF,TGTGCCAGCAGTGCCCGGCTAGCGGGGGTCGGGGAGCTGTTTTTT,TRBV27,TRBD2,.,TRBJ2-2
CASSAGQGSNGYTF,TGTGCCAGCAGCGCGGGACAGGGTAGCAATGGCTACACCTTC,TRBV7-9,TRBD1,.,TRBJ1-2
CASSVGADSYEQYF,TGTGCCAGCAGCGTAGGGGCAGATTCCTACGAGCAGTACTTC,TRBV9,.,.,TRBJ2-7
CASSSDSFYGYTF,TGTGCCAGCAGCTCAGACAGCTTCTATGGCTACACCTTC,TRBV7-9,.,.,TRBJ1-2
CASSWGQGGTDTQYF,TGCGCCAGCAGCTGGGGACAGGGGGGCACAGATACGCAGTATTTT,TRBV5-1,TRBD1,.,TRBJ2-3
CASSSGGGSGDTQYF,TGCGCCAGCAGCTCGGGAGGGGGATCGGGAGATACGCAGTATTTT,TRBV5-1,TRBD2,.,TRBJ2-3
CASSFAGNTEAFF,TGTGCCAGCAGCTTCGCGGGGAACACTGAAGCTTTCTTT,TRBV11-3,.,.,TRBJ1-1
CASSQPGTSLETQYF,TGTGCCAGCAGCCAACCCGGGACTAGCCTGGAGACCCAGTACTTC,TRBV7-9,TRBD2,once,TRBJ2-5
CASNLGGTEAFF,TGTGCCAGCAACCTTGGGGGGACTGAAGCTTTCTTT,TRBV6-1,.,.,TRBJ1-1
CASSLGSGRSSDTQYF,TGTGCCAGCAGCTTAGGTAGCGGGAGATCTTCAGATACGCAGTATTTT,TRBV11-2,TRBD2,.,TRBJ2-3